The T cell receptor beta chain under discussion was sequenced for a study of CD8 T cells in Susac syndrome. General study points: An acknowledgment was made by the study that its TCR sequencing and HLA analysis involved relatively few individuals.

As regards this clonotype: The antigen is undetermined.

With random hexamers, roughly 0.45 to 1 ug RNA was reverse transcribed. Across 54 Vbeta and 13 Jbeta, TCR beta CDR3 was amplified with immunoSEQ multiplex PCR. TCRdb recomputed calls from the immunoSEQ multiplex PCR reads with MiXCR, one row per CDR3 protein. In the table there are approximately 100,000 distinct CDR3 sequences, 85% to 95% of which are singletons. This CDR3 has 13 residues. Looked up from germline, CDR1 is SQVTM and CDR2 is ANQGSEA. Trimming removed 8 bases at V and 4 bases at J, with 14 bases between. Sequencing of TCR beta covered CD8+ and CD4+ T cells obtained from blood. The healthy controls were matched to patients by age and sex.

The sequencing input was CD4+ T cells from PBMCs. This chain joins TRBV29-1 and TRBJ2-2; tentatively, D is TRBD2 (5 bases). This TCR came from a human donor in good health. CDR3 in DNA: TGCAGCTCAGATGGGAGAGGCACCGGGGAGCTGTTTTTT. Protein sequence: CSSDGRGTGELFF.